A selection of T cell receptor beta chains follows, all from one sample in a study of CD8+ T cells in alopecia areata. The assay was immunoSEQ multiplex PCR, and TCRdb's table has in-frame clones only and misses some. The table shows some 180,000 clones, with roughly 60% occurring only once. The sample in question was CD4+ T cells sorted from blood, obtained at week 0. The receptor source for this set is a human donor with alopecia areata. Both conserved end residues are part of each CDR3. The D gene is left open where the match is weak. Only some rows state a clone size, as once, few, many or a class for expanded clones.

j_call,clone_size,v_call,d_call,cdr3_aa,cdr3_nt
TRBJ2-7,few,TRBV7-2,NA,CASSLWGPYEQYF,TGTGCCAGCAGCTTATGGGGCCCATACGAGCAGTACTTC
TRBJ2-7,NA,TRBV27,NA,CASSSFGTGGYEQYF,TGTGCCAGCAGCTCGTTTGGGACCGGAGGGTACGAGCAGTACTTC
TRBJ1-5,NA,TRBV29-1,NA,CSSRGALWPQHF,TGCAGCAGTCGGGGGGCCCTTTGGCCCCAGCATTTT
TRBJ1-2,NA,TRBV2,NA,CASSESAGANGYTF,TGTGCCAGCAGTGAATCGGCAGGGGCGAATGGCTACACCTTC
TRBJ2-4,few,TRBV5-1,TRBD1,CASSFGTGEYIQYF,TGCGCCAGCAGCTTCGGGACAGGGGAATACATTCAGTACTTC
TRBJ2-7,NA,TRBV7-9,TRBD1,CASNTWAGGHEQYF,TGTGCCAGCAACACTTGGGCAGGGGGCCACGAGCAGTACTTC
TRBJ2-2,NA,TRBV7-2,TRBD1,CASSLATGVGTGELFF,TGTGCCAGCAGCTTAGCGACAGGGGTGGGCACCGGGGAGCTGTTTTTT
TRBJ1-2,NA,TRBV29-1,NA,CSAQEPGGYGYTF,TGCAGCGCTCAGGAACCCGGGGGCTATGGCTACACCTTC
TRBJ2-3,NA,TRBV29-1,NA,CSVRRTYTDTQYF,TGCAGCGTCCGACGGACCTACACAGATACGCAGTATTTT
TRBJ1-2,few,TRBV5-6,NA,CASTDKNYGYTF,TGTGCCAGCACCGACAAAAACTATGGCTACACCTTC
TRBJ2-5,NA,TRBV5-1,TRBD1,CASSLGTQGAQETQYF,TGCGCCAGCAGCCTGGGTACACAGGGGGCTCAGGAGACCCAGTACTTC
TRBJ1-2,NA,TRBV30,NA,CAWSEGRNYGYTF,TGTGCCTGGAGTGAAGGCAGAAACTATGGCTACACCTTC
TRBJ1-6,few,TRBV5-1,NA,CASSLAPRQGGNSPLHF,TGCGCCAGCAGCTTGGCCCCCCGGCAGGGAGGTAATTCACCCCTCCACTTT
TRBJ2-5,few,TRBV6-5,NA,CASSYSSRTFQETQYF,TGTGCCAGCAGTTACTCGAGTAGAACGTTTCAGGAGACCCAGTACTTC
TRBJ1-6,NA,TRBV30,NA,CAWSREVGSPLHF,TGTGCCTGGAGTAGAGAGGTGGGATCACCCCTCCACTTT
TRBJ1-3,NA,TRBV30,NA,CAFTGIRNTIYF,TGTGCCTTCACAGGGATTCGAAACACCATATATTTT
TRBJ2-5,NA,TRBV7-8,NA,CASFTGTDPMTQYF,TGTGCCAGCTTTACCGGGACGGACCCAATGACCCAGTACTTC
TRBJ1-4,NA,TRBV29-1,NA,CSVADSLEKLFF,TGCAGCGTTGCTGATTCTCTTGAAAAACTGTTTTTT
TRBJ2-3,few,TRBV2,NA,CASSEAKPPADTQYF,TGTGCCAGCAGTGAAGCGAAGCCCCCCGCAGATACGCAGTATTTT
TRBJ1-1,NA,TRBV30,NA,CAWSTGPEAFF,TGTGCCTGGAGTACGGGACCTGAAGCTTTCTTT
TRBJ2-3,NA,TRBV29-1,TRBD1,CSAYSPRQGTTDTQYF,TGCAGCGCTTACAGCCCTCGACAGGGTACGACAGATACGCAGTATTTT
TRBJ1-5,NA,TRBV25-1,NA,CASSDKLGQPQHF,TGTGCCAGCAGTGATAAACTAGGTCAGCCCCAGCATTTT
TRBJ1-2,once,TRBV29-1,TRBD1,CSVESQSGGGYTF,TGCAGCGTTGAATCCCAATCAGGGGGTGGCTACACCTTC
TRBJ2-7,NA,TRBV23-1,NA,CASNSTGTGGLHYEQYF,TGCGCCAGCAACTCCACAGGGACGGGGGGTCTGCACTACGAGCAGTACTTC
TRBJ2-7,NA,TRBV29-1,NA,CSVADYEQYF,TGCAGCGTGGCGGACTACGAGCAGTACTTC
TRBJ2-5,NA,TRBV5-1,NA,CASSVGGEKETQYF,TGCGCCAGCAGTGTGGGGGGCGAGAAAGAGACCCAGTACTTC
TRBJ2-7,NA,TRBV9,NA,CASSPLADLYEQYF,TGTGCCAGCAGCCCCTTAGCGGATCTCTACGAGCAGTACTTC
TRBJ2-6,NA,TRBV29-1,TRBD1,CSVIPGQGAVSGANVLTF,TGCAGCGTTATCCCCGGACAGGGGGCAGTCTCTGGGGCCAACGTCCTGACTTTC
TRBJ1-1,NA,TRBV30,NA,CAWSLRGNTEAFF,TGTGCCTGGAGTCTACGGGGGAACACTGAAGCTTTCTTT
TRBJ2-5,NA,TRBV6-5,NA,CASSKGLKAQETQYF,TGTGCCAGCAGTAAGGGGTTAAAGGCACAAGAGACCCAGTACTTC
TRBJ2-6,NA,TRBV2,NA,CASSDSGANVLTF,TGTGCCAGCAGTGACTCTGGGGCCAACGTCCTGACTTTC
TRBJ2-3,once,TRBV30,NA,CASTSTDTQYF,TGTGCCTCGACTAGCACAGATACGCAGTATTTT
TRBJ2-2,NA,TRBV4-3,NA,CASSQVNGELFF,TGCGCCAGCAGCCAAGTGAACGGGGAGCTGTTTTTT
TRBJ2-3,few,TRBV29-1,NA,CSVEAGASMGDTQYF,TGCAGCGTTGAGGCCGGGGCTAGTATGGGAGATACGCAGTATTTT
TRBJ2-3,NA,TRBV11-2,NA,CASSRQGLYTDTQYF,TGTGCCAGCAGCCGGCAGGGACTTTACACAGATACGCAGTATTTT
TRBJ2-5,NA,TRBV10-1,NA,CASMEYGDQETQYF,TGCGCCAGCATGGAATACGGGGACCAAGAGACCCAGTACTTC
TRBJ1-2,NA,TRBV30,NA,CAWSVGGHGYTF,TGTGCCTGGAGTGTAGGGGGTCATGGCTACACCTTC
TRBJ2-5,NA,TRBV11-3,NA,CASSLGPQETQYF,TGTGCCAGCAGCCTAGGGCCTCAAGAGACCCAGTACTTC
TRBJ2-1,NA,TRBV29-1,NA,CSVAANNEQFF,TGCAGCGTTGCAGCGAACAATGAGCAGTTCTTC
TRBJ1-1,NA,TRBV29-1,NA,CSVVGNTEAFF,TGCAGCGTCGTCGGGAATACTGAAGCTTTCTTT
TRBJ2-1,NA,TRBV6-1,NA,CASSEDLVGAEQFF,TGTGCCAGCAGTGAAGATCTAGTCGGGGCTGAGCAGTTCTTC